The rows below give T cell receptor beta chains drawn from one sample of a study of shared T cell receptors in the human thymus. The protocol was immunoSEQ multiplex PCR, while the TCRdb copy is restricted to in-frame clones and leaves out a portion. The sample holds under 450,000 clones, 95% seen once. The sample was thymocytes. The receptors come from a human donor. The CDR3 runs from the conserved cysteine through the conserved F or W. A D gene is named only where the DNA matches it firmly. A row's size may be missing; if present it is once, few, many or a size class.

abundance,v_gene,d_gene,j_gene,CDR3aa,CDR3nt
-,TRBV4-3,TRBD2,TRBJ2-2,CASSQDHLSSGRAAGELFF,TGCGCCAGCAGCCAAGACCACCTATCTAGCGGGAGGGCCGCCGGGGAGCTGTTTTTT
few,TRBV20-1,-,TRBJ1-1,CSGRLNTEAFF,TGCAGTGGTCGACTGAACACTGAAGCTTTCTTT
-,TRBV27,-,TRBJ1-2,CASSSRQGRDYGYTF,TGTGCCAGCAGTTCCCGGCAGGGGCGGGACTATGGCTACACCTTC
-,TRBV19,-,TRBJ1-2,CASSPSATTGGYTF,TGTGCCAGTAGTCCCTCGGCTACAACGGGGGGCTACACCTTC
-,TRBV6-1,-,TRBJ2-7,CASTDWYEQYF,TGTGCCAGCACGGACTGGTACGAGCAGTACTTC
-,TRBV6-1,TRBD1,TRBJ2-1,CASSVYSDRGFDEQFF,TGTGCCAGCAGTGTCTATTCGGACAGGGGGTTCGATGAGCAGTTCTTC
-,TRBV27,-,TRBJ2-1,CASSFAGTYNEQFF,TGTGCCAGCAGTTTTGCCGGGACTTACAATGAGCAGTTCTTC
-,TRBV25-1,TRBD1,TRBJ2-7,CASSRDRKHEQYF,TGTGCCAGCAGTAGGGACAGGAAGCACGAGCAGTACTTC
-,TRBV19,TRBD1,TRBJ2-6,CASSNPQGVLPGANVLTF,TGTGCCAGTAGTAACCCCCAGGGGGTGCTCCCTGGGGCCAACGTCCTGACTTTC
-,TRBV4-2,-,TRBJ2-3,CASSQDWVSWQICTDTQYF,TGTGCCAGCAGCCAAGATTGGGTGTCGTGGCAGATTTGCACAGATACGCAGTATTTT
once,TRBV27,TRBD2,TRBJ2-7,CASSLWGLERGKNYEQYF,TGTGCCAGCAGTTTATGGGGACTAGAGAGGGGGAAAAACTACGAGCAGTACTTC
-,TRBV5-1,-,TRBJ2-7,CASSLRALDSSYEQYF,TGCGCCAGCAGCTTGAGGGCTCTGGACAGCTCCTACGAGCAGTACTTC
-,TRBV25-1,-,TRBJ2-7,CASTPPKQPGEQYF,TGTGCCAGCACCCCCCCCAAACAACCTGGCGAGCAGTACTTC
-,TRBV19,-,TRBJ2-7,CASSTGLYEQYF,TGTGCCAGTAGCACAGGGCTTTACGAGCAGTACTTC
once,TRBV7-2,TRBD1,TRBJ2-1,CASSLRTGETGDNEQFF,TGTGCCAGCAGCCTAAGGACAGGGGAAACCGGGGACAATGAGCAGTTCTTC
-,TRBV5-8,-,TRBJ2-7,CASSYRHTSYEQYF,TGTGCCAGCAGCTATCGGCACACCTCCTACGAGCAGTACTTC
-,TRBV5-1,TRBD1,TRBJ2-1,CASSTPGQGCNEQFF,TGCGCCAGCAGCACTCCGGGACAGGGATGCAATGAGCAGTTCTTC
-,TRBV14,-,TRBJ1-1,CASRSGGLSPIPLNTEAFF,TGTGCCAGCAGATCTGGGGGTCTGAGCCCCATCCCTCTGAACACTGAAGCTTTCTTT
-,TRBV7-8,-,TRBJ1-2,CASSGYRVRGYGYTF,TGTGCCAGCAGCGGGTACAGGGTCAGAGGCTATGGCTACACCTTC
once,TRBV6-1,TRBD1,TRBJ2-1,CASSADRGWSEQFF,TGTGCCAGCAGTGCGGACAGGGGGTGGTCTGAGCAGTTCTTC
-,TRBV11-2,-,TRBJ2-1,CASSLVNEQFF,TGTGCCAGCAGCTTAGTTAATGAGCAGTTCTTC
-,TRBV5-6,-,TRBJ1-5,CASSSGAPSEASLNQPQHF,TGTGCCAGCAGCTCGGGTGCGCCCTCCGAGGCCAGCCTCAATCAGCCCCAGCATTTT
-,TRBV23-1,-,TRBJ2-6,CASSRFGGAGANVLTF,TGCGCCAGCAGTCGTTTTGGAGGGGCAGGGGCCAACGTCCTGACTTTC
-,TRBV30,TRBD1,TRBJ1-2,CAWSAQPLPGTGGGYTF,TGTGCCTGGAGTGCACAGCCCCTCCCCGGGACAGGGGGAGGCTACACCTTC
-,TRBV7-9,-,TRBJ2-7,CASSLARDSLFDF,TGTGCCAGCAGCTTAGCGAGGGACTCCTTATTTGACTTC
-,TRBV27,TRBD1,TRBJ2-5,CASSLRDRVRETQYF,TGTGCCAGCAGTTTACGGGACAGGGTACGAGAGACCCAGTACTTC
-,TRBV5-1,TRBD2,TRBJ2-7,CASSTWTSGTYEQYF,TGCGCCAGCAGCACATGGACTAGCGGGACCTACGAGCAGTACTTC
-,TRBV19,-,TRBJ2-2,CASILKTGELFF,TGTGCCAGTATTCTTAAAACCGGGGAGCTGTTTTTT
-,TRBV14,TRBD2,TRBJ2-3,CASSLRDWTSGSKKDTQYF,TGTGCCAGCAGCCTCCGGGACTGGACTAGCGGGAGCAAAAAAGATACGCAGTATTTT
-,TRBV19,TRBD1,TRBJ2-7,CASNPGTGSSYEQYF,TGTGCCAGCAACCCCGGGACAGGCAGCTCCTACGAGCAGTACTTC
-,TRBV9,TRBD1,TRBJ1-1,CASSANPTDRPMNTEAFF,TGTGCCAGCAGCGCGAATCCTACGGACAGGCCCATGAACACTGAAGCTTTCTTT
-,TRBV6-6,TRBD2,TRBJ2-7,CASSYSSGSTYEQYF,TGTGCCAGCAGTTACTCTAGCGGGAGTACCTACGAGCAGTACTTC
-,TRBV5-1,TRBD2,TRBJ2-7,CASSFWGRVGEQYF,TGCGCCAGCAGCTTTTGGGGGAGGGTGGGCGAGCAGTACTTC
-,TRBV28,-,TRBJ2-3,CASSPRPGFTDTQYF,TGTGCCAGCAGCCCCCGTCCCGGGTTCACAGATACGCAGTATTTT
once,TRBV28,TRBD2,TRBJ2-5,CASSLFLISGTSGEETQYF,TGTGCCAGCAGTTTATTCCTCATTAGCGGGACTAGCGGGGAAGAGACCCAGTACTTC
-,TRBV5-4,TRBD1,TRBJ1-1,CASSDPDRGMNTEAFF,TGTGCCAGCAGCGACCCGGACAGGGGGATGAACACTGAAGCTTTCTTT
few,TRBV6-1,-,TRBJ2-7,CASSAPEGKDSEQYF,TGTGCCAGCAGTGCCCCTGAGGGGAAGGACAGCGAGCAGTACTTC
-,TRBV18,-,TRBJ2-2,CASSPGGSGNTGELFF,TGTGCCAGCTCACCAGGTGGTAGCGGGAACACCGGGGAGCTGTTTTTT
-,TRBV11-2,TRBD1,TRBJ1-3,CASSPPDRSSGNTIYF,TGTGCCAGCAGTCCTCCGGACAGGAGCTCTGGAAACACCATATATTTT
-,TRBV19,-,TRBJ2-1,CASSIPLGEQFF,TGTGCCAGTAGTATCCCCCTAGGGGAGCAGTTCTTC
-,TRBV27,TRBD2,TRBJ2-7,CASSSVAGSYEQYF,TGTGCCAGCAGTTCAGTAGCGGGGTCCTACGAGCAGTACTTC
-,TRBV7-2,-,TRBJ2-3,CASSFPQGTQYF,TGTGCCAGCAGCTTCCCCCAGGGGACGCAGTATTTT
-,TRBV12-2,-,TRBJ2-1,CASWGLQDFYEQFF,TGTGCAAGTTGGGGACTGCAAGATTTTTATGAGCAGTTCTTC
-,TRBV6-6,TRBD2,TRBJ2-7,CASSPTSGRGGEQYF,TGTGCCAGCAGCCCCACTAGCGGGAGGGGGGGCGAGCAGTACTTC
once,TRBV7-2,-,TRBJ1-5,CASSRVLRVSQHF,TGTGCCAGCAGCCGTGTCCTCCGGGTCTCCCAGCATTTT
-,TRBV5-1,TRBD2,TRBJ2-1,CASSRDGFGVLAGESYNEQFF,TGCGCCAGCAGCCGGGACGGGTTTGGGGTACTAGCGGGAGAAAGCTACAATGAGCAGTTCTTC
-,TRBV18,-,TRBJ2-5,CASSGPGVGETQYF,TGTGCCAGCTCAGGACCGGGAGTAGGGGAGACCCAGTACTTC
-,TRBV2,-,TRBJ2-2,CASSVQPEIATGELFF,TGTGCCAGCAGTGTACAGCCGGAAATTGCTACCGGGGAGCTGTTTTTT
few,TRBV7-8,-,TRBJ1-1,CASSHRRTGMNTEAFF,TGTGCCAGCAGCCATAGACGCACAGGGATGAACACTGAAGCTTTCTTT
-,TRBV7-2,-,TRBJ2-2,CASSFGRLDGTGELFF,TGTGCCAGCAGCTTCGGGCGGCTAGACGGCACCGGGGAGCTGTTTTTT
-,TRBV4-1,-,TRBJ2-2,CASSHPQGRFHTGELFF,TGCGCCAGCAGCCACCCACAGGGACGGTTCCACACCGGGGAGCTGTTTTTT